This is a list of T cell receptor beta chains from one sample in a study of tumor-infiltrating lymphocytes in primary liver carcinoma. TCRdb fed the multiplex PCR reads into MiXCR, producing one record per CDR3 protein. The table lists 20,000 or so distinct CDR3 sequences, approximately 72% of them singletons. The sequencing sample was made of liver tumor tissue from sampling region 1. The receptors stem from a man in his forties with primary liver carcinoma and hepatitis B virus infection. Each CDR3 is given with its conserved first and last residue. D genes are given only for firm matches. Expanded clones are given a class, and other clones once, few, many or no size at all.

TRBV29-1	-	-	TRBJ2-1	TGCAGCGTTGCTAGCGTTCACAATGAGCAGTTCTTC	CSVASVHNEQFF
TRBV5-5	many	-	TRBJ1-6	TGTGCCAGCAGCTTGGACGTCAGTAATTCACCCCTCCACTTT	CASSLDVSNSPLHF
TRBV5-6	-	-	TRBJ2-3	TGTGCCAGCAGCTTCGGGACCATGGATACGCAGTATTTT	CASSFGTMDTQYF
TRBV4-2	once	TRBD2	TRBJ2-2	TGTGCCAGCAAGAGGGGCGGGAGGTGGGATACGAACATCGAGGAGCTGTTTTTT	CASKRGGRWDTNIEELFF
TRBV11-2	large	TRBD1	TRBJ2-1	TGTGCCAGCAGCCCCGACAGGGGGAGTGAGCAGTTCTTC	CASSPDRGSEQFF
TRBV20-1	many	-	TRBJ1-2	TGCAGTGCTAGAGGAGGGACGACTAACTATGGCTACACCTTC	CSARGGTTNYGYTF
TRBV6-5	-	TRBD2	TRBJ2-7	TGTGCCAGCAGGTCATTGACTAGCGGGAGATCAACCTACGAGCAGTACTTC	CASRSLTSGRSTYEQYF
TRBV7-8	-	TRBD2	TRBJ2-2	TGTACCAGCAACTTCCGGACTAGCGGGGCGAACGTCGGGGAGCTGTTTTTT	CTSNFRTSGANVGELFF
TRBV12-3/TRBV12-4	-	-	TRBJ1-6	TGTGCCAGCAAGGTTGGGGTTCATCCAAATTCACCCCTCCACTTT	CASKVGVHPNSPLHF
TRBV7-9	-	-	TRBJ2-7	TGTGCCAGCAGCTTACGAGGGTGCGAGCTGTACTTC	CASSLRGCELYF
TRBV11-1	-	-	TRBJ2-3	TGTGCCAGCAGCTTAGTAGTGGAAGCTTCAGATACGCTGTATTTT	CASSLVVEASDTLYF
TRBV7-9	-	-	TRBJ1-2	TGCACCAGCGGCCCCGAGGGCAGGCTGTCCCAGTATGGCTACACCTTC	CTSGPEGRLSQYGYTF
TRBV24-1	-	TRBD1	TRBJ2-6	TGTGCCATCAGTGATACCGGGACAGGTGACTATGGGGCCAACGTCCTGGCTTTC	CAISDTGTGDYGANVLAF
TRBV4-1	-	-	TRBJ1-6	TGCGCCAGCAATCAAGTTCGGGTTTCGGATTCACCCCTCCACTTT	CASNQVRVSDSPLHF
TRBV6-6	-	-	TRBJ1-5	TGTGCCAGCAGTACGCGGAGAACTAGCACAGATACGCAGCATTTT	CASSTRRTSTDTQHF
TRBV11-2	-	-	TRBJ2-3	TGTGCCAGCAGCGCCAGCGCAGATACACAATATTTT	CASSASADTQYF
TRBV11-3	few	-	TRBJ2-3	TGTGCCAGCAGCCATCGGACAGGCACAGATACGCAGTATTTT	CASSHRTGTDTQYF
TRBV30	-	TRBD2	TRBJ2-7	TGTGTATGGAGTGTCGGCGGGAGCTCGGTCTACGAGCAGTACTTC	CVWSVGGSSVYEQYF
TRBV11-2	-	-	TRBJ2-2	TGTGCCAGCAGCTTAACATTAGGAGGGGCGAATACCGGTGAGCTGTTTTTC	CASSLTLGGANTGELFF
TRBV28	many	-	TRBJ1-1	TGTGCCAGCAGTTTGTGGGGGTGGGCTTTCTTT	CASSLWGWAFF
TRBV4-2	-	TRBD2	TRBJ2-3	TGTGCCAGCAGCCAAGAAGGACTTGCGGGAGGATCCACAGTTACGCAGTATTTT	CASSQEGLAGGSTVTQYF
TRBV28	once	-	TRBJ2-7	TGTGCCAGCAGTTTGAACCCCCCCAGCCGGACCTACGGGCAGTACTTC	CASSLNPPSRTYGQYF
TRBV4-2	-	TRBD2	TRBJ2-7	TGTGCCAATAGTGGAAAACCGGGACTGGCGGGAGGGCCACACGAGCAGTACTTC	CANSGKPGLAGGPHEQYF
TRBV6-1	-	-	TRBJ2-1	TGTGCCAGCAGTGAAGGCGGGATAAAGCAGTTCTTC	CASSEGGIKQFF
TRBV6-5	-	-	TRBJ2-2	TGTGGCAGCAGTTATGGGGATCTTACAGGGGAGCTGTTTTTT	CGSSYGDLTGELFF
TRBV5-4	-	-	TRBJ2-1	TGTGCCAGCAGCTCGTTATTCGACAATGAGCAGTTCTTC	CASSSLFDNEQFF
TRBV5-1	-	TRBD1	TRBJ1-2	TGCGCCAGCAGGATGGACAGGAACTATGGCTACACATTC	CASRMDRNYGYTF
TRBV11-2	-	TRBD2	TRBJ2-1	TGTGCCAGCAGCTTAGTGGTCCTAGCGGAAATGAATGAGCAGTTCTTC	CASSLVVLAEMNEQFF
TRBV11-2	-	-	TRBJ1-4	TGTGACAGCAGCAAGACTTCAGGAGGAGCAAATGAAAAACGGTTTTTT	CDSSKTSGGANEKRFF
TRBV6-5	many	TRBD1	TRBJ2-7	TGTGCCAGCAGTCTGACAGGGATCCACGAGCAGTACTTC	CASSLTGIHEQYF
TRBV10-3	-	-	TRBJ1-5	TGTGCCATCAGCGAGTCTTGGCAGGATCAGTACCAGCATTTT	CAISESWQDQYQHF
TRBV11-2	-	-	TRBJ2-3	TGTGCCAGCAGCTACAGAAGGGCAGATACGCAGTATTTT	CASSYRRADTQYF
TRBV5-1	-	-	TRBJ2-3	TGCGCCAGCAGCCTCGTTGGCACAGATACACTGTATTTT	CASSLVGTDTLYF
TRBV6-5	-	TRBD2	TRBJ2-2	TGTGCCAGCAGGTTAACTAGCGTATACACCGGGGAGCTGTTTTTC	CASRLTSVYTGELFF
TRBV10-3	-	TRBD2	TRBJ2-7	TGTGCCGTCACCAAACGATCGGGACTATCGGGAGGGTTCTCCCACGAGCAGTACTTC	CAVTKRSGLSGGFSHEQYF
TRBV14	-	TRBD2	TRBJ2-3	TGTGCCAGCAGCCAAGGGTTCGGGACTAGCGGGAACACAGAAACGCAGTATTTT	CASSQGFGTSGNTETQYF
TRBV11-2	many	TRBD2	TRBJ2-1	TGTGCCAGCAGCTTGTCGAGGGAGGGGTACAATGAGCAGTTCTTC	CASSLSREGYNEQFF
TRBV29-1	once	-	TRBJ2-1	TGCAGCATTGATACCATAGGCACCTCCTACAATGAGCAGTTCTTC	CSIDTIGTSYNEQFF
TRBV5-1	-	-	TRBJ1-2	TGCGTCAGCAGCTTGGCGGGTTTCGCTGAGTATGGGTACACCTTC	CVSSLAGFAEYGYTF
TRBV29-1	once	TRBD2	TRBJ2-3	TGCAGCGTTAAGGGATTAGCGGGAGTGGATACGCGGTATTTT	CSVKGLAGVDTRYF
TRBV29-1	once	TRBD2	TRBJ2-1	TGCAGTGTTTCTATGACTAGCGGGAGATCGAATGAACGGTTCTTC	CSVSMTSGRSNERFF
TRBV4-2	once	TRBD2	TRBJ2-7	TGTGTCAGCAGTGGAAAACCGGGACTAGCGGGAGGGTCACATGAGCAGTACTTC	CVSSGKPGLAGGSHEQYF
TRBV12-3/TRBV12-4	-	-	TRBJ2-7	TGTGCCAGTAGCACGGGACATGGGAAGCAGTACTTC	CASSTGHGKQYF
TRBV5-5	-	TRBD2	TRBJ2-1	TGTGCCAGCAGCTCGAGACTAGCCATCGGTTACTACAATAGGCAGTTCTTC	CASSSRLAIGYYNRQFF
TRBV4-1	-	-	TRBJ2-1	TGCGCCAGCAGGGCCGGGATTTACAATGTGCAGTTCTTC	CASRAGIYNVQFF
TRBV28	-	TRBD1	TRBJ2-5	TGTACCAGCAGGATGACAGGGTGGGGAGAGACCCAGTACTTC	CTSRMTGWGETQYF
TRBV11-2	-	-	TRBJ2-3	TGTGCCAGCAGTGCCAGCACAGATAGGTACTATTTT	CASSASTDRYYF
TRBV11-2	-	TRBD2	TRBJ2-1	TGTGCCAGCAGCTTAGTGCTTCTAGCGGGAATTAATGAGCAGTTCTTC	CASSLVLLAGINEQFF
TRBV29-1	-	TRBD1	TRBJ2-3	TGCAGCCTTGGACAGGGAGGCGATACGCAATATTTT	CSLGQGGDTQYF
TRBV4-3	-	-	TRBJ2-1	TGCGCCAACAGCCAAGATAGAGTGGACACTTACAATGAGCAGTTCTTC	CANSQDRVDTYNEQFF
TRBV11-2	-	-	TRBJ1-1	TGTGCCAGCACTGGTGGTAGGGTGGACACTGAAGCTCTCTTT	CASTGGRVDTEALF
TRBV6-1	-	-	TRBJ2-3	TGTGCCACCTCAATCGGGGTAGATGCGCAGTATTTT	CATSIGVDAQYF